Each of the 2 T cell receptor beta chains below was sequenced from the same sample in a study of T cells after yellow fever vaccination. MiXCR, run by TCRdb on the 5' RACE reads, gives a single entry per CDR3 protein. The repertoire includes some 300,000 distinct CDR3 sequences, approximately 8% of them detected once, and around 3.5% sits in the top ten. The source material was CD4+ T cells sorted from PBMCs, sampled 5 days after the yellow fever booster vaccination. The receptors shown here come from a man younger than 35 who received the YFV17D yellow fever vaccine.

The CDR3 DNA reads TGTGCCAGCAGCCGGACTAGCGAAGACGGAGATACGCAGTATTTT. Encoded protein: CASSRTSEDGDTQYF. The rearrangement uses TRBV7-2 and TRBJ2-3, with 9 positions matching TRBD2. V dropped 5 bases and J dropped 5; count of bases not matched to a gene: 8. This CDR3 contains 15 residues. Per germline, CDR1 SGHTA and CDR2 FQGNSA. The complete variable domain, with remaining parts taken from reference TRBV7-2 and TRBJ2-3, reads GAGVSQSPSNKVTEKGKDVELRCDPISGHTALYWYRQSLGQGLEFLIYFQGNSAPDKSGLPSDRFSAERTGGSVSTLTIQRTQQEDSAVYLCASSRTSEDGDTQYFGPGTRLTVL.

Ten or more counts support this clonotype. CDR3 DNA: TGTGCCAGAAACACCCAAGAGACCCAGTACTTC. Residues: CARNTQETQYF. This chain uses TRBV2 with TRBJ2-5; no firm D call. Germline V gene sequence: CDR1 SNHLY, CDR2 FYNNEI. V lost 9 bases to trimming and J lost 1 base, with 6 bases between them. The CDR3 spans 11 residues.